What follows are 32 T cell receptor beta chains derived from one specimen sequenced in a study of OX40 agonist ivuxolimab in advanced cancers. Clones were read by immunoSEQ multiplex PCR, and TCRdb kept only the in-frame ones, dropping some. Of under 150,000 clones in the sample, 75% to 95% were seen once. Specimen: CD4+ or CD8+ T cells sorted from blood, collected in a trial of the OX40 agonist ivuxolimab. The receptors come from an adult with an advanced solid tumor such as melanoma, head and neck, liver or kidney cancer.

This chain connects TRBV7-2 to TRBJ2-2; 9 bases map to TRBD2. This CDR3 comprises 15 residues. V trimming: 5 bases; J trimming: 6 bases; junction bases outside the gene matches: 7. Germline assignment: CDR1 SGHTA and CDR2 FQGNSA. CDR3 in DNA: TGTGCCAGCAGCATGGGGACTAGCTCCGCCGGGGAGCTGTTTTTT. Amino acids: CASSMGTSSAGELFF. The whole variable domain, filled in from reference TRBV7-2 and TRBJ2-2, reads GAGVSQSPSNKVTEKGKDVELRCDPISGHTALYWYRQSLGQGLEFLIYFQGNSAPDKSGLPSDRFSAERTGGSVSTLTIQRTQQEDSAVYLCASSMGTSSAGELFFGEGSRLTVL.

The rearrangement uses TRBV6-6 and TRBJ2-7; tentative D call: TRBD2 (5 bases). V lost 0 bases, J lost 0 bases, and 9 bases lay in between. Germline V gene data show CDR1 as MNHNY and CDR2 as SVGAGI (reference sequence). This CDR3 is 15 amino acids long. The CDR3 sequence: CASSYSGESSYEQYF. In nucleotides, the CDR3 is TGTGCCAGCAGTTACTCGGGAGAGAGCTCCTACGAGCAGTACTTC.

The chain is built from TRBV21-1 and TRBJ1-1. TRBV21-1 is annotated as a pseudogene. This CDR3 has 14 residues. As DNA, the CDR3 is TGTGCCATCTTCAAAGGGTCGGCTAACACTGAAGCTTTCTTT. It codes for CAIFKGSANTEAFF.

The CDR3 reads CASSDHRVGGTEAFF. Here the CDR3 DNA reads TGTGCCAGCAGTGATCACAGGGTGGGGGGGACTGAAGCTTTCTTT. The chain is built from TRBV27 and TRBJ1-1, with a weak D call TRBD1 (6 bases). The V and J ends lost 5 bases and 5 bases respectively, with 18 bases between them. Germline CDR1 reads MNHEY; CDR2 reads SMNVEV (reference sequence). The CDR3 contains 15 residues.

DNA for the CDR3: TGTGCCAGTAGTACCCGGACAGGGCTTGGAAACTACGAGCAGTACTTC. This translates into CASSTRTGLGNYEQYF. This sequence joins TRBV19 and TRBJ2-7; 8 nucleotides align to TRBD1. CDR1 LNHDA and CDR2 SQIVND come from the germline V gene (reference sequence). This CDR3 has 16 residues. With 4 bases clipped from V and 3 bases from J, the junction kept 11 bases outside the gene matches.

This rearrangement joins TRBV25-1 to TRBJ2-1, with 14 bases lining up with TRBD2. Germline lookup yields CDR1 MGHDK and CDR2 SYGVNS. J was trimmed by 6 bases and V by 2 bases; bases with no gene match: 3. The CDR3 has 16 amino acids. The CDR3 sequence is CASSEAGLAGANEQFF. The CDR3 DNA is TGTGCCAGCAGTGAAGCGGGACTAGCGGGAGCCAATGAGCAGTTCTTC.

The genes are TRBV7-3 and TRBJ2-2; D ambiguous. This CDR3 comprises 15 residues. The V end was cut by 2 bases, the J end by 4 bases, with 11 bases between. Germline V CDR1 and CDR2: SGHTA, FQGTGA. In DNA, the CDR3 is TGTGCCAGCAGCTTATGGCAGTACGGCACCGGGGAGCTGTTTTTT. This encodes CASSLWQYGTGELFF.

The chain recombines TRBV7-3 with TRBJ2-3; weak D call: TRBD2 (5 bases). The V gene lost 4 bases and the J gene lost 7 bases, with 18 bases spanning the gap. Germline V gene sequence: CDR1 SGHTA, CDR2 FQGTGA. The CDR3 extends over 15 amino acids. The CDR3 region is CASSSSADGLNTQYF. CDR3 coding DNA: TGTGCCAGCAGCTCCTCGGCGGACGGACTCAATACGCAGTATTTT.

This CDR3 is CSVGLLESDTQYF. CDR3 nucleotides: TGCAGCGTAGGCCTGCTAGAGTCAGATACGCAGTATTTT. The V call is TRBV29-1, the J call TRBJ2-3; D gene uncertain. The germline CDR1 and CDR2 sequences are SQVTM and ANQGSEA. Trimming cost V 6 bases and J 4 bases, with 14 bases left between them. The CDR3 totals 13 residues.

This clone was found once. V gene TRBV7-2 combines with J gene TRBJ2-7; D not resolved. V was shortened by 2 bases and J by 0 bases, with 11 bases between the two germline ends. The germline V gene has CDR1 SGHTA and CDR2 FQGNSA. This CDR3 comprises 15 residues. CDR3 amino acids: CASSLSRTISYEQYF. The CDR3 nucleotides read TGTGCCAGCAGCTTAAGTAGGACCATCTCCTACGAGCAGTACTTC.

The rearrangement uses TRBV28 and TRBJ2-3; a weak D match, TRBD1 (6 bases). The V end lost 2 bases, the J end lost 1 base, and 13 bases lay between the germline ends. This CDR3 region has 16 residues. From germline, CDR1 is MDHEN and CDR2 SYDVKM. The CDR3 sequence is CASSLPRDTGTDTQYF. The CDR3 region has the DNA TGTGCCAGCAGTTTACCCCGGGACACAGGCACAGATACGCAGTATTTT.

The CDR3 region is CASSARGGLGQNNEQFF. The DNA for the CDR3 is TGTGCCAGCAGCGCTAGGGGGGGACTAGGGCAGAACAATGAGCAGTTCTTC. This rearrangement joins TRBV9 to TRBJ2-1; 8 bases match TRBD2. Germline CDR1 SGDLS, CDR2 YYNGEE. This CDR3 spans 17 amino acids. V lost 3 bases to trimming and J lost 5 bases; unmatched junction nucleotides: 13. The variable domain in full, with the rest retrieved from reference TRBV9 and TRBJ2-1, is DSGVTQTPKHLITATGQRVTLRCSPRSGDLSVYWYQQSLDQGLQFLIQYYNGEERAKGNILERFSAQQFPDLHSELNLSSLELGDSALYFCASSARGGLGQNNEQFFGPGTRLTVL.

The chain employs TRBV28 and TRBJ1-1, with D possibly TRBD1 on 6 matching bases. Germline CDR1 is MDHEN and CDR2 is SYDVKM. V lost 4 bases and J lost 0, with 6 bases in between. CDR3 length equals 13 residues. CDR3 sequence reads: CASSWGLNTEAFF. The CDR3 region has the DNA TGTGCCAGCAGTTGGGGGCTGAACACTGAAGCTTTCTTT.

The CDR3, as DNA: TGTGCCAGCAGCCTCACAGGGTTTAATCAGCCCCAGCATTTT. Protein sequence: CASSLTGFNQPQHF. The rearrangement links TRBV14 to TRBJ1-5; a weak D match, TRBD1 (6 bases). The CDR3 consists of 14 residues. Germline-derived CDR1 and CDR2 are SGHDN and FVKESK. The germline V and J ends were trimmed by 4 bases and 4 bases, with 11 bases remaining between them.

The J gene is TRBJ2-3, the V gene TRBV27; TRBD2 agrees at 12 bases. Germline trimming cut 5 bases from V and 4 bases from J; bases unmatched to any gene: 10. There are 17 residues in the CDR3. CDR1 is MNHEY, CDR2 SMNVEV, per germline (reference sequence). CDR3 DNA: TGTGCCAGCAGTCGACCTATGACTAGCGGGAGTTCAGATACGCAGTATTTT. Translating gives CASSRPMTSGSSDTQYF.

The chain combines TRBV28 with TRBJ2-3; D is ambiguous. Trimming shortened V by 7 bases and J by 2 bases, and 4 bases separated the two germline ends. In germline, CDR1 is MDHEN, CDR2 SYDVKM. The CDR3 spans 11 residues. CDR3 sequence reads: CASTYTDTQYF. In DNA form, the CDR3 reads TGTGCCAGCACCTACACAGATACGCAGTATTTT.

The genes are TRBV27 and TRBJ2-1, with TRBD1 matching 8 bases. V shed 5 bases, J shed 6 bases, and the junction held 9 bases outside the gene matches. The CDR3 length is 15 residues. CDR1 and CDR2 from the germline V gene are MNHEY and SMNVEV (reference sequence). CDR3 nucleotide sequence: TGTGCCAGCAGTGCCACAGGGGGATTTGGCAATGAGCAGTTCTTC. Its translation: CASSATGGFGNEQFF.

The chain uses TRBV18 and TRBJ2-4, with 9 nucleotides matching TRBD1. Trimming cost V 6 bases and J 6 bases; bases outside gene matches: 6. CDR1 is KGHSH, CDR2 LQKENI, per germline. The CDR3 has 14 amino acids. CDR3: CASSRTGEGNIQYF. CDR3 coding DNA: TGTGCCAGCTCCAGGACAGGGGAAGGAAACATTCAGTACTTC.

CDR3 in DNA: TGCAGCGTGAGGGGGCAGGGGAATCAGCCCCAGCATTTT. Its translation: CSVRGQGNQPQHF. The gene calls are TRBV29-1 and TRBJ1-5; TRBD1 aligns across 7 bases. The junction had 6 bases not matched to a gene; V was cut back by 6 bases and J by 4 bases. CDR3 size: 13 residues. Germline V gene lookup returns CDR1 SQVTM and CDR2 ANQGSEA.

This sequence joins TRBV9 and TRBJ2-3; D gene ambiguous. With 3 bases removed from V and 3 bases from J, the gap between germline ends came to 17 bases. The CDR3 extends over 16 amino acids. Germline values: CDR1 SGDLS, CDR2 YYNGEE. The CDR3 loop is CASSALQESVTDTQYF. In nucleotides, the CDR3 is TGTGCCAGCAGCGCCCTTCAGGAATCGGTAACAGATACGCAGTATTTT. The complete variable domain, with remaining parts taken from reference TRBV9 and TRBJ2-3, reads DSGVTQTPKHLITATGQRVTLRCSPRSGDLSVYWYQQSLDQGLQFLIQYYNGEERAKGNILERFSAQQFPDLHSELNLSSLELGDSALYFCASSALQESVTDTQYFGPGTRLTVL.

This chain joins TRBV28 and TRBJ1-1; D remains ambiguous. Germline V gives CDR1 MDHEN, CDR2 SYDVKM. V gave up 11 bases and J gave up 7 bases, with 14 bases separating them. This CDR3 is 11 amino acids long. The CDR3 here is CASAQQDEAFF. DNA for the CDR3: TGTGCCTCGGCCCAGCAGGATGAAGCTTTCTTT.

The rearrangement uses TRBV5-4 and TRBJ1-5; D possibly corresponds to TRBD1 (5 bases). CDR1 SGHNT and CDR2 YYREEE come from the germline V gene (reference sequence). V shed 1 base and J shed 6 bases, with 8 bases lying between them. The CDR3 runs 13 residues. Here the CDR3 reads CASSLFGAQPQHF. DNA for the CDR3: TGTGCCAGCAGCTTGTTCGGGGCTCAGCCCCAGCATTTT.

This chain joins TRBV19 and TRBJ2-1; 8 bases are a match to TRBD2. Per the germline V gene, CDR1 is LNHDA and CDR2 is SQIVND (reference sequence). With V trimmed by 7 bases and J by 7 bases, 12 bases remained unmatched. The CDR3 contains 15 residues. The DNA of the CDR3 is TGTGCCAGTAACACCCAAGCGGGAGTCGGGAATGAGCAGTTCTTC. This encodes CASNTQAGVGNEQFF.

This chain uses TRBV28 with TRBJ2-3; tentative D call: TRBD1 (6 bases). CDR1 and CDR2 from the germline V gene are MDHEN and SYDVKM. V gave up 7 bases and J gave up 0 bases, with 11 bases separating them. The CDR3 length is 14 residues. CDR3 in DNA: TGTGCCAGCACCCGCGGACAGAGCACAGATACGCAGTATTTT. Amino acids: CASTRGQSTDTQYF.

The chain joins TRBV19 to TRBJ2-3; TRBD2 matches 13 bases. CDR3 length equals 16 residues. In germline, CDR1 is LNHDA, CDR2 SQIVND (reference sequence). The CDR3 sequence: CASGLAGDNPTDTQYF. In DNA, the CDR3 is TGTGCTTCCGGACTAGCGGGAGATAACCCCACAGATACGCAGTATTTT.

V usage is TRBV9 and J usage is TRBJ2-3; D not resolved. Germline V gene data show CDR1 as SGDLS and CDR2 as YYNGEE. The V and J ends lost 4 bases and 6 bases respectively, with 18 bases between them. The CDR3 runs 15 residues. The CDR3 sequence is CASSPRSPLGDTQYF. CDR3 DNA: TGTGCCAGCAGCCCGAGAAGTCCCCTCGGGGATACGCAGTATTTT.

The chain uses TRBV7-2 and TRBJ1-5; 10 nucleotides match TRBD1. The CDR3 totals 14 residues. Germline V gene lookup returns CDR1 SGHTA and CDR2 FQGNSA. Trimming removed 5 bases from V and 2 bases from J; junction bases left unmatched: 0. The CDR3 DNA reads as TGTGCCAGCAGCGGGACAGGGGGCAATCAGCCCCAGCATTTT. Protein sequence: CASSGTGGNQPQHF.

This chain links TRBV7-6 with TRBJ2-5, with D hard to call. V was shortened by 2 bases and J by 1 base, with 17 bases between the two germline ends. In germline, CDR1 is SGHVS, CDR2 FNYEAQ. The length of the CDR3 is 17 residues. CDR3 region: CASSLSRARVRQETQYF. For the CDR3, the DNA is TGTGCCAGCAGCTTATCTAGGGCAAGGGTGCGCCAAGAGACCCAGTACTTC.

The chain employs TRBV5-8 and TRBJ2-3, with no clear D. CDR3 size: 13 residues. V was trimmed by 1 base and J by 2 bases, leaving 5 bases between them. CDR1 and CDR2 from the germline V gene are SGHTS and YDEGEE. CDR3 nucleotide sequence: TGTGCCAGCAGCTTGCCAGTCACAGATACGCAGTATTTT. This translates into CASSLPVTDTQYF.

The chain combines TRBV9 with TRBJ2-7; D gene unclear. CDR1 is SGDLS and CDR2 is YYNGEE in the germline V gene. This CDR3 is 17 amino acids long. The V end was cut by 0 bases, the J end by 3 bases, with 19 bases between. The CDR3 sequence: CASSVGARFDADYEQYF. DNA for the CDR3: TGTGCCAGCAGCGTAGGCGCGCGATTCGACGCGGACTACGAGCAGTACTTC.

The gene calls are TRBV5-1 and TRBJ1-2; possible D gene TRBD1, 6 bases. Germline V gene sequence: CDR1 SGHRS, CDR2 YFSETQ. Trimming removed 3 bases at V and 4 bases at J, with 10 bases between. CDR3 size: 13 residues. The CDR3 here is CASSYWTAYGYTF. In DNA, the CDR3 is TGCGCCAGCAGCTATTGGACAGCCTATGGCTACACCTTC.

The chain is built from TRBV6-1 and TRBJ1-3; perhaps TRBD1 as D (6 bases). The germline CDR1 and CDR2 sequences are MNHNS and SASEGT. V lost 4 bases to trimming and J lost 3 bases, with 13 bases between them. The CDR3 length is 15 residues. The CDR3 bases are TGTGCCAGCAGTGTGGACAGAAGAAATGGAAACACCATATATTTT. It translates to CASSVDRRNGNTIYF.